The 31 T cell receptor beta chains below were found in one sample sequenced in a study of regulatory T cells in long-lasting Graves disease. This sample's time point: newly diagnosed GD, antithyroid drugs for less than 3 months. RNA extracted from PBMCs served as the sequencing template. Construction of the TCR beta libraries employed iRepertoire HTBI primers in conjunction with Arm-PCR of CDR3 regions. TCRdb fed the multiplex PCR reads into MiXCR, producing one record per CDR3 protein. This table holds 530,000 or so distinct CDR3 sequences, about 16% found once. A further study also used this sample, focusing on T cells in Graves' hyperthyroidism and ophthalmopathy.

The source was peripheral blood mononuclear cells (PBMCs), collected at new diagnosis, from a patient treated with antithyroid drugs. These receptors were taken from a man aged 18 to 29 with Graves disease.

A word on this clonotype: This clone may be a read error of a much larger clone one base away. This sequence joins TRBV6-1 and TRBJ2-4, with a tentative D call TRBD1 (6 bases). The CDR3 extends over 15 amino acids. Germline CDR1 is MNHNS and CDR2 is SASEGT. The ends were cut back, 2 bases at V and 8 bases at J, with 16 bases in the middle. The CDR3, as DNA: TGTGCCAGCAGTGAAAATCGAGGGACACGGGACATTCAGTACTTC. Its protein is CASSENRGTRDIQYF.

This clonotype was counted only a few times. The chain carries TRBV5-1 and TRBJ2-5; possibly TRBD1 for D (6 bases). Germline V gene lookup returns CDR1 SGHRS and CDR2 YFSETQ. The germline V and J ends were trimmed by 4 bases and 4 bases, with 17 bases remaining between them. The CDR3 runs to 15 residues. The chain's CDR3 is CASSKRKDRGETQYF. The CDR3 DNA follows: TGCGCCAGCAGCAAACGAAAGGACAGAGGAGAGACCCAGTACTTC.

A note on this clonotype: A single base separates this from a much larger clone, so it may be a read error. V is TRBV11-2 and J is TRBJ2-1; either TRBD1 or TRBD2 may fit D (5 bases each). Germline CDR1 SGHAT, CDR2 FQNNGV. Trimming took off 1 base at V and 10 bases at J, with 11 bases between the two ends. The CDR3 totals 13 residues. The chain's CDR3 is CASSLGVRGEQFF. The CDR3 DNA reads as TGTGCCAGCAGCTTAGGGGTCCGGGGCGAGCAGTTCTTC.

This clonotype showed up just a few times. This may be a read error: a much more frequent sequence differs by one nucleotide. The J gene is TRBJ2-2, the V gene TRBV11-2; D not resolved. The CDR3 sequence is 13 residues long. The germline gives CDR1 SGHAT, CDR2 FQNNGV. The CDR3, as DNA: TGTGCCAGCGGCTTAGATGTAGGCGGGGAGCTGTTTTTT. Translation gives CASGLDVGGELFF. The whole variable domain, filled in from reference TRBV11-2 and TRBJ2-2, reads EAGVAQSPRYKIIEKRQSVAFWCNPISGHATLYWYQQILGQGPKLLIQFQNNGVVDDSQLPKDRFSAERLKGVDSTLKIQPAKLEDSAVYLCASGLDVGGELFFGEGSRLTVL.

There are a few counts of this clonotype. The chain recombines TRBV6-2 or TRBV6-3 with TRBJ2-3; no clear D gene. This CDR3 has 15 residues. V gave up 2 bases and J gave up 0 bases, with 9 bases separating them. Germline loops: CDR1 MNHEY, CDR2 SVGEGT. CDR3 protein: CASSYDGASTDTQYF. As DNA, the CDR3 is TGTGCCAGCAGTTACGATGGAGCTAGCACAGATACGCAGTATTTT.

This clonotype has ten or more counts. J is TRBJ2-3 and V is TRBV6-5; D is perhaps TRBD2 (5 bases). Per germline, CDR1 MNHEY and CDR2 SVGAGI. Trimming cost V 4 bases and J 2 bases, with 19 bases left between them. CDR3 length equals 17 residues. The CDR3 loop reads CASSSPDGVWDTDTQYF. CDR3 bases: TGTGCCAGCAGTTCCCCCGACGGGGTTTGGGACACAGATACGCAGTATTTT.

This chain joins TRBV9 and TRBJ2-1; a possible D gene is TRBD1 (5 bases). There are 15 residues in the CDR3. CDR1 and CDR2 (germline): SGDLS, YYNGEE. V was clipped by 4 bases and J by 0 bases, with 11 bases between them. CDR3 amino acids: CASSTDMSSYNEQFF. The CDR3 coding sequence is TGTGCCAGCAGCACGGACATGAGCTCCTACAATGAGCAGTTCTTC.

In its sample, this clonotype was seen many times. The gene calls are TRBV10-2 and TRBJ2-7, with TRBD2 matching 9 bases. The length of the CDR3 is 17 residues. CDR1 WSHSY and CDR2 SAAADI come from the germline V gene. V lost 2 bases, J lost 5 bases, and 13 bases stayed unmatched. The DNA for the CDR3 is TGCGCCAGCAGTGAGGAGGAAGTGGCTAGCGGGATCCACGAGCAGTACTTC. It codes for CASSEEEVASGIHEQYF.

This clonotype was detected only a few times. The rearrangement links TRBV6-1 to TRBJ1-3, with D possibly being TRBD1 (5 bases). V lost 7 bases and J lost 4, with 17 bases in between. CDR1 is MNHNS and CDR2 is SASEGT in the germline V gene. The CDR3 runs 15 residues. CDR3 sequence: CASIPPGTAGNTIYF. CDR3 DNA sequence: TGTGCCAGCATCCCTCCCGGGACGGCGGGAAACACCATATATTTT.

This clonotype has a count of ten or more. V gene TRBV11-2 combines with J gene TRBJ1-3; D remains unclear. Germline V gene sequence: CDR1 SGHAT, CDR2 FQNNGV. Trimming left V 2 bases short and J 0 bases short, with 5 bases between. CDR3 length: 14 residues. The CDR3 DNA sequence: TGTGCCAGCAGCTTATTGGCCTCTGGAAACACCATATATTTT. This gives the protein CASSLLASGNTIYF.

The chain is built from TRBV19 and TRBJ2-1, with D hard to call. Trimming cost V 4 bases and J 9 bases, with 10 bases left between them. Germline assignment: CDR1 LNHDA and CDR2 SQIVND (reference sequence). CDR3 length: 12 amino acids. The CDR3 reads CASSNPVPEQFF. DNA for the CDR3: TGTGCCAGTAGTAATCCCGTTCCTGAGCAGTTCTTC.

This clonotype was seen repeatedly, ten times or more. This sequence joins TRBV20-1 and TRBJ2-7; the match to TRBD2 covers 14 bases. Unmatched junction bases numbered 10, after V lost 6 bases and J lost 3 bases. The CDR3 contains 16 residues. Germline V gene data show CDR1 as DFQATT and CDR2 as SNEGSKA (reference sequence). CDR3 nucleotides: TGCAGTGCCGCGACTAGCGGGAGGGCCACCGGCTACGAGCAGTACTTC. Translated: CSAATSGRATGYEQYF.

In this sample, this clonotype turned up a few times. This chain connects TRBV6-1 to TRBJ2-7; no clear D gene. CDR1 MNHNS and CDR2 SASEGT come from the germline V gene. The CDR3 runs to 14 residues. V lost 8 bases to trimming and J lost 2 bases, with 16 bases between them. CDR3 coding DNA: TGTGCCAGCCGGGCGGAGTTTAGGGCCTACGAGCAGTACTTC. This encodes CASRAEFRAYEQYF.

The chain joins TRBV4-1 to TRBJ2-4, with 8 bases aligning to TRBD2. The V gene's germline CDR1 is MGHRA and CDR2 YSYEKL. V lost 0 bases, J lost 0 bases, and 10 bases stayed unmatched. The CDR3 is 19 residues long. CDR3 residues: CASSQEATSVPIAKNIQYF. In nucleotides, the CDR3 is TGCGCCAGCAGCCAAGAGGCGACTAGCGTCCCGATAGCCAAAAACATTCAGTACTTC.

This clonotype appeared many times. The V gene is TRBV5-5, the J gene TRBJ2-7; perhaps TRBD1 as D (5 bases). CDR1 SGHKS and CDR2 YYEKEE come from the germline V gene (reference sequence). This CDR3 has 15 amino acids. V dropped 4 bases and J dropped 2 bases, with 16 bases sitting between them. The chain's CDR3 is CASSLRLDSPYEQYF. In nucleotides, the CDR3 is TGTGCCAGCAGCCTTCGACTCGACAGTCCCTACGAGCAGTACTTC.

A note on this clonotype: One end of the junction is discordant with germline, which a read error may explain. The V gene is TRBV30, the J gene TRBJ2-7; maybe TRBD2 (5 bases). There are 12 residues in the CDR3. Germline loops: CDR1 GTSNPN, CDR2 SVGIG (reference sequence). The CDR3 sequence is CARSIWGDEQYF. CDR3 coding DNA: TGTGCCAGGAGCATTTGGGGAGACGAGCAGTACTTC.

This chain links TRBV5-6 with TRBJ1-5, with a weak D call TRBD1 (5 bases). The CDR3 contains 15 residues. The V gene's germline CDR1 is SGHDT and CDR2 YYEEEE. Trimming shortened V by 1 base and J by 7 bases, and 15 bases separated the two germline ends. The CDR3 DNA is TGTGCCAGCAGCTTGTCTGGGACGGGTCCCCAGCCCCAGCATTTT. This encodes CASSLSGTGPQPQHF. The whole variable domain, filled in from reference TRBV5-6 and TRBJ1-5, reads DAGVTQSPTHLIKTRGQQVTLRCSPKSGHDTVSWYQQALGQGPQFIFQYYEEEERQRGNFPDRFSGHQFPNYSSELNVNALLLGDSALYLCASSLSGTGPQPQHFGDGTRLSIL.

Only a few counts were recorded for this clonotype. The rearrangement joins TRBV20-1 to TRBJ2-5, with 10 bases matching TRBD2. The CDR3 consists of 17 residues. Germline V gene data show CDR1 as DFQATT and CDR2 as SNEGSKA (reference sequence). The J segment lost 2 bases and the V segment lost 0 bases, leaving 9 bases of the junction unmatched. The CDR3 is CSARDGGSGRSQETQYF. In DNA form, the CDR3 reads TGCAGTGCTAGAGACGGGGGTAGCGGGAGGTCTCAAGAGACCCAGTACTTC.

This clonotype was detected many times. The chain joins TRBV11-2 to TRBJ2-3; 8 positions match TRBD2. Germline V gene sequence: CDR1 SGHAT, CDR2 FQNNGV. V trimming: 5 bases; J trimming: 3 bases; junction bases outside the gene matches: 7. This CDR3 has 15 amino acids. The CDR3: CASSNSGGFTDTQYF. The DNA for the CDR3 is TGTGCCAGCAGCAACAGCGGGGGCTTTACAGATACGCAGTATTTT.

This clonotype has ten or more counts. The chain is built from TRBV27 and TRBJ2-6; 8 bases agree with TRBD1. Germline V gene sequence: CDR1 MNHEY, CDR2 SMNVEV (reference sequence). The CDR3 totals 18 residues. J lost 2 bases, V lost 6 bases, and 12 bases had no gene match. The CDR3 nucleotides are TGTGCCAGCAGCGCGACGTACGTGACAGGGGCTGGGGCCAACGTCCTGACTTTC. Encoded protein: CASSATYVTGAGANVLTF.

The chain has TRBV27 and TRBJ2-7; 8 nucleotides agree with TRBD1. Germline trimming cut 8 bases from V and 1 base from J; bases unmatched to any gene: 7. CDR1 is MNHEY and CDR2 is SMNVEV in the germline V gene (reference sequence). The CDR3 totals 14 residues. This CDR3 is CASGGRTGSYEQYF. The CDR3 DNA reads as TGTGCCAGCGGGGGGAGGACAGGGTCCTACGAGCAGTACTTC.

On this clonotype: The junction departs from germline at one end; a sequencing error may be responsible. This rearrangement joins TRBV3-1 to TRBJ1-4; the match to TRBD1 covers 10 bases. The CDR3 runs 16 residues. Looked up from germline, CDR1 is LGHDT and CDR2 is YNNKEL (reference sequence). The CDR3 loop reads CANSQGDRGGFEKLFF. CDR3 nucleotides: TGTGCCAACAGCCAAGGGGACAGGGGAGGGTTCGAAAAACTGTTTTTT.

This clonotype was seen at least ten times. The V gene is TRBV28, the J gene TRBJ2-5, with TRBD2 matching 9 bases. V lost 6 bases to trimming and J lost 4 bases; unmatched junction nucleotides: 3. CDR3 length: 13 residues. CDR1 is MDHEN and CDR2 is SYDVKM in the germline V gene. CDR3 bases: TGTGCCAGCAGGGTAGCGGGAGCAGAGACCCAGTACTTC. Protein: CASRVAGAETQYF. The full variable domain, in which reference TRBV28 and TRBJ2-5 provide the parts outside the CDR3, is DVKVTQSSRYLVKRTGEKVFLECVQDMDHENMFWYRQDPGLGLRLIYFSYDVKMKEKGDIPEGYSVSREKKERFSLILESASTNQTSMYLCASRVAGAETQYFGPGTRLLVL.

The J gene is TRBJ1-2, the V gene TRBV28, with D uncertain. Between the trimmed V and J ends, which lost 4 bases and 4 bases, there was a span of 10 bases. The CDR3 sequence is 13 residues long. CDR1 and CDR2 from the germline V gene are MDHEN and SYDVKM. In DNA form, the CDR3 reads TGTGCCAGCAGTTCTACGCTCGTCTATGGCTACACCTTC. This encodes CASSSTLVYGYTF.

This chain joins TRBV14 and TRBJ1-1, with 11 bases aligning to TRBD1. Per germline, CDR1 SGHDN and CDR2 FVKESK. J gave up 0 bases and V 5 bases, and 5 bases lay outside the gene matches. This CDR3 is built from 16 residues. CDR3 sequence: CASSAWTGGLNTEAFF. DNA for the CDR3: TGTGCCAGCAGCGCCTGGACAGGGGGCCTGAACACTGAAGCTTTCTTT. The variable domain in full, with the rest retrieved from reference TRBV14 and TRBJ1-1, is EAGVTQFPSHSVIEKGQTVTLRCDPISGHDNLYWYRRVMGKEIKFLLHFVKESKQDESGMPNNRFLAERTGGTYSTLKVQPAELEDSGVYFCASSAWTGGLNTEAFFGQGTRLTVV.

This clonotype has a count of ten or more. The rearrangement links TRBV28 to TRBJ2-2, with a weak D call TRBD2 (6 bases). The V end was cut by 0 bases, the J end by 2 bases, with 10 bases between. Per germline, CDR1 MDHEN and CDR2 SYDVKM. The CDR3 sequence is 16 residues long. CDR3 DNA sequence: TGTGCCAGCAGTTTATGGGCTAGCGTAAACACCGGGGAGCTGTTTTTT. Encoded protein: CASSLWASVNTGELFF.

This clonotype showed up many times. The chain uses TRBV6-2 or TRBV6-3 and TRBJ1-5, with no clear D. The germline V and J ends were trimmed by 2 bases and 4 bases, with 6 bases remaining between them. The CDR3 totals 13 residues. Germline-derived CDR1 and CDR2 are MNHEY and SVGEGT. The CDR3 region has the DNA TGTGCCAGCAGTTACCTCCGAAATCAGCCCCAGCATTTT. Its translation: CASSYLRNQPQHF.

This chain's CDR3 is CASSWLRDQRPQHF. DNA of the CDR3: TGTGCCAGTAGTTGGTTGAGGGATCAGCGGCCCCAGCATTTT. V and J are TRBV19 and TRBJ1-5; D call uncertain. Germline V gene data show CDR1 as LNHDA and CDR2 as SQIVND (reference sequence). This CDR3 has 14 amino acids. Between the trimmed V and J ends, which lost 5 bases and 9 bases, there was a span of 17 bases. Full variable domain (outside the CDR3, taken from reference TRBV19 and TRBJ1-5): DGGITQSPKYLFRKEGQNVTLSCEQNLNHDAMYWYRQDPGQGLRLIYYSQIVNDFQKGDIAEGYSVSREKKESFPLTVTSAQKNPTAFYLCASSWLRDQRPQHFGDGTRLSIL.

This clonotype was counted at least ten times. The chain carries TRBV30 and TRBJ1-2; no clear D. The CDR3 contains 12 residues. CDR1 GTSNPN and CDR2 SVGIG come from the germline V gene (reference sequence). Between the trimmed V and J ends, which lost 3 bases and 5 bases, there was a span of 10 bases. The CDR3: CAWRDDGYGYTF. The CDR3, as DNA: TGTGCCTGGAGGGACGACGGTTATGGCTACACCTTC. Supplemented by reference TRBV30 and TRBJ1-2, the full variable domain reads SQTIHQWPATLVQPVGSPLSLECTVEGTSNPNLYWYRQAAGRGLQLLFYSVGIGQISSEVPQNLSASRPQDRQFILSSKKLLLSDSGFYLCAWRDDGYGYTFGSGTRLTVV.

Many counts were recorded for this clonotype. One junction end disagrees with the germline gene, perhaps due to a read error. CDR3 coding DNA: TGTGCCAGCAGTGGGTTAACGGACTACTACGATGAGCAGTTCTTC. Translated, it gives CASSGLTDYYDEQFF. This chain joins TRBV2 and TRBJ2-1; D perhaps matches TRBD2 (6 bases). This CDR3 contains 15 residues. Germline V gives CDR1 SNHLY, CDR2 FYNNEI.

V is TRBV28 and J is TRBJ2-7, with 11 nucleotides matching TRBD2. The germline CDR1 and CDR2 sequences are MDHEN and SYDVKM. This CDR3 has 15 amino acids. The J segment lost 6 bases and the V segment lost 7 bases, leaving 11 bases of the junction unmatched. The CDR3 region has the DNA TGTGCCAGCACTCCTCTAGGGCTAGCGGGAGGCGAGCAGTACTTC. Translated, it gives CASTPLGLAGGEQYF.